The rows below give T cell receptor beta chains drawn from one sample of a study of T cells in Graves' hyperthyroidism and ophthalmopathy. One entry per CDR3 protein, called by TCRdb with MiXCR from the multiplex PCR reads. The sample holds approximately 430,000 distinct CDR3 sequences, roughly 14% seen once. Sequencing was carried out using blood. All receptors derive from a woman under 30 with Graves' hyperthyroidism. Both conserved end residues are part of each CDR3. A D gene is named only where the DNA matches it firmly. The listing skips clone size in some rows; elsewhere it reads once, few, many or a size class.

j_call | clone_size | d_call | v_call | cdr3_nt | cdr3_aa
TRBJ1-3 | . | . | TRBV5-1 | TGCGCCAGCAGCTTGGTCCCTGTCTCTGGAAACACCATATATTTT | CASSLVPVSGNTIYF
TRBJ2-3 | many | . | TRBV27 | TGTGCCAGCAGTTTAGAGGGGGGGCGGACAGATACGCAGTATTTT | CASSLEGGRTDTQYF
TRBJ2-1 | . | . | TRBV28 | TGTGCCAGCAGTTTAATGGGCAGGGGCTCCTACAATGAGCAGTTCTTC | CASSLMGRGSYNEQFF
TRBJ2-1 | . | . | TRBV2 | TGTGCCAGCAGTTCATACAGGGACTACAATGAGCAGTTCTTC | CASSSYRDYNEQFF
TRBJ1-1 | few | . | TRBV19 | TGTGCCAGTAGTATAGTGGGGTTACGTAACACTGAAGCTTTCTTT | CASSIVGLRNTEAFF
TRBJ2-2 | few | TRBD1 | TRBV6-4 | TGTGCCAGCAGTGAACAGGGGGAGGACACCGGGGAGCTGTTTTTT | CASSEQGEDTGELFF
TRBJ2-5 | . | . | TRBV28 | TGTGCCAGCAGCGTCAGTGAAGAGACCCAGTACTTC | CASSVSEETQYF
TRBJ2-1 | . | TRBD2 | TRBV7-8 | TGTGCCAGCAGCTACCGGACTAGCGGGGGGGCCGCCCGCAATGAGCAGTTCTTC | CASSYRTSGGAARNEQFF
TRBJ1-4 | few | . | TRBV19 | TGTGCCAGTAGTATAGCGCGGGGGTCGGATGAAAAACTGTTTTTT | CASSIARGSDEKLFF
TRBJ2-7 | . | TRBD1 | TRBV4-1 | TGCGCCAGCAGCCAAGGGACAGGGGGTGGTACCGAGCAGTACTTC | CASSQGTGGGTEQYF
TRBJ2-7 | many | TRBD1 | TRBV5-1 | TGCGCCAGCAGCTTGTCCTGGACAGGGTCCCCCTACGAGCAGTACTTC | CASSLSWTGSPYEQYF
TRBJ1-3 | . | . | TRBV7-9 | TGTGCCAGCAGCTTATCTCCCAGCTCTGGAAACACCATATATTTT | CASSLSPSSGNTIYF
TRBJ2-1 | . | TRBD2 | TRBV7-9 | TGTGCCCTAGCGGGAGTTTGGAATGAGCAGTTCTTC | CALAGVWNEQFF
TRBJ2-3 | many | TRBD2 | TRBV3-1 | TGTGCCAGCAGCCAAGATAGGAGCGGGAGGAGTACAGATACGCAGTATTTT | CASSQDRSGRSTDTQYF
TRBJ2-3 | . | . | TRBV15 | TGTGCCACCAAACCGGGCGGGAGCACAGATACGCAGTATTTT | CATKPGGSTDTQYF
TRBJ2-3 | . | . | TRBV12-3/TRBV12-4 | TGTGCCAGCAGGGGATCGGTCGAAGACACAGATACGCAGTATTTT | CASRGSVEDTDTQYF
TRBJ2-5 | . | TRBD1 | TRBV11-2 | TGTGCCAGCAGCATACGGGACAGCCAAGAGACCCAGTACTTC | CASSIRDSQETQYF
TRBJ2-3 | few | TRBD2 | TRBV10-3 | TGTGCCATTACTAGCGGGGGCCCTCCCGATACGCAGTATTTT | CAITSGGPPDTQYF
TRBJ2-1 | many | TRBD1 | TRBV2 | TGTGCCAGCAGTCGAAGGGGGCATCGGGATTGGGATGAGCAGTTCTTC | CASSRRGHRDWDEQFF
TRBJ1-1 | many | TRBD1 | TRBV18 | TGTGCCAGCTCAGCTACTGCCGGGACAGGGAGTTTCGCTTTCTTT | CASSATAGTGSFAFF
TRBJ1-1 | . | . | TRBV20-1 | TGCAGTGCTAGACCGGGGAGCATGGTGGGTCCGAACACTGAAGCTTTCTTT | CSARPGSMVGPNTEAFF
TRBJ2-7 | . | . | TRBV6-4 | TGTGCCAGCAGTGTATGGGGGACGGGATTCTACGAGCAGTACTTC | CASSVWGTGFYEQYF
TRBJ2-7 | . | . | TRBV28 | TGTGCCAGCAGTACCCTGATGGGTAAGACCTACGAGCAGTACTTC | CASSTLMGKTYEQYF
TRBJ1-6 | many | TRBD1 | TRBV7-2 | TGTGCCAGCAGCCCCCGACAGGGACCTAATTCACCCCTCCACTTT | CASSPRQGPNSPLHF
TRBJ2-7 | many | TRBD1 | TRBV20-1 | TGCAGTGCTACCGGACAGGTCTCCTACGAGCAGTACTTC | CSATGQVSYEQYF
TRBJ1-2 | many | . | TRBV3-1 | TGTGCCAGCAGCTCACGGACCCATTCCTACACCTTC | CASSSRTHSYTF
TRBJ1-2 | few | . | TRBV6-1 | TGTGCCAGCAAATCGGTGGCCGGGGTTGGCTATGGCTACACCTTC | CASKSVAGVGYGYTF
TRBJ2-7 | . | . | TRBV7-9 | TGTGCCAGCAGCTTAGACGTTACTTCCTACGAGCAGTACTTC | CASSLDVTSYEQYF
TRBJ2-3 | many | TRBD2 | TRBV20-1 | TGCAGTGCTAGAGGGCCTAGCGGGAGGAGGGCAGATACGCAGTATTTT | CSARGPSGRRADTQYF
TRBJ2-6 | few | . | TRBV20-1 | TGCAGTGTAGACGGAGGCTCTGGGGCCAACGTCCTGACTTTC | CSVDGGSGANVLTF
TRBJ1-1 | many | TRBD1 | TRBV10-3 | TGTGCCATCAGCCCTTACGAGGGGGCGGCGGGCACTGAAGCTTTCTTT | CAISPYEGAAGTEAFF
TRBJ2-2 | many | . | TRBV18 | TGTGCCAGCTCACCAGGGGATCGGACCGGGGAGCTGTTTTTT | CASSPGDRTGELFF
TRBJ2-2 | many | TRBD2 | TRBV6-1 | TGTGCCAGCAGTGTTTTAGCGGGCCCTCATGCGGGAGCGAACACCGGGGAGCTGTTTTTT | CASSVLAGPHAGANTGELFF
TRBJ2-1 | . | TRBD2 | TRBV5-1 | TGCGCCAGCAGGGGATTTAGCGGGAGTAATGAGCAGTTCTTC | CASRGFSGSNEQFF
TRBJ2-1 | few | TRBD2 | TRBV18 | TGTGCCAGCTCCCAGATTGGACTAGCGGCTAGATGGAACTACAATGAGCAGTTCTTC | CASSQIGLAARWNYNEQFF
TRBJ2-7 | . | TRBD2 | TRBV27 | TGTGCCAGCAGTTTATCGACTAGCGGGGATGAGCAGTACTTC | CASSLSTSGDEQYF
TRBJ2-7 | many | TRBD1 | TRBV18 | TGTGCCAGCTCACAACGAACAGGGGGGAGATCCTACGAGCAGTACTTC | CASSQRTGGRSYEQYF
TRBJ2-1 | . | . | TRBV3-1 | TGTGCCAGCAGCCAAGGACTAGACCGCCAGTTCTTC | CASSQGLDRQFF
TRBJ1-1 | few | . | TRBV10-3 | TGTGCCATCAGTGAATCGACAGTAGAAGCTTTCTTT | CAISESTVEAFF
TRBJ2-1 | . | . | TRBV20-1 | TGCAGTGTCTCAGTTCCCTACAATGAGCAGTTCTTC | CSVSVPYNEQFF
TRBJ2-5 | many | . | TRBV11-2 | TGTGCCAGCAGCCTGTACCACTTCCAAGAGACCCAGTACTTC | CASSLYHFQETQYF
TRBJ1-1 | many | TRBD1 | TRBV29-1 | TGCAGCGTTGAAGGAAAAGGGGGCTTGAACACTGAAGCTTTCTTT | CSVEGKGGLNTEAFF
TRBJ2-5 | many | . | TRBV2 | TGTGCCAGCAGTCGCACCACTAGCATTGGAGAGACCCAGTACTTC | CASSRTTSIGETQYF
TRBJ1-1 | many | . | TRBV19 | TGTGCCAGTAGTAAGTCTCCAGGACAGATGAACACTGAAGCTTTCTTT | CASSKSPGQMNTEAFF
TRBJ2-3 | many | . | TRBV24-1 | TGTGCCACCAGTGATCACCGGACAGATACGCAGTATTTT | CATSDHRTDTQYF
TRBJ1-5 | few | TRBD1 | TRBV18 | TGTGCCAGCTCGCGCGGGACAGGGGGCTCTAGCAATCAGCCCCAGCATTTT | CASSRGTGGSSNQPQHF
TRBJ1-2 | once | TRBD1 | TRBV20-1 | TGCAGTGCTAGATCCCCGGGACAGGCCACTAACTATGGCTACACCTTC | CSARSPGQATNYGYTF
TRBJ2-1 | . | . | TRBV6-1 | TGTGCCAGCTACGTGAGGGATGAGCAGTTCTTC | CASYVRDEQFF
TRBJ1-1 | few | . | TRBV19 | TGTGCCAGTAGTTTCCACAGGGTGAACACTGAAGCTTTCTTT | CASSFHRVNTEAFF
TRBJ1-2 | many | TRBD1 | TRBV29-1 | TGCAGCGTTGAAGAACCTTCCGACAGGGACTATGGCTACACCTTC | CSVEEPSDRDYGYTF
TRBJ1-1 | many | . | TRBV7-2 | TGTGCCAGCTGTACCCAATCGAACACTGAAGCTTTCTTT | CASCTQSNTEAFF
TRBJ1-1 | many | . | TRBV6-2/TRBV6-3 | TGTGCCAGCAGTTACTCGAGGTCTACGGGACCCCGTATGAACACTGAAGCTTTCTTT | CASSYSRSTGPRMNTEAFF
TRBJ2-3 | few | . | TRBV11-2 | TGTGCCAGCAGCCTCCTCCCCGGCTCAGCCACAGATACGCAGTATTTT | CASSLLPGSATDTQYF